The 15 T cell receptor beta chains listed next were all sequenced from one sample in a study of blood T cell repertoires in COVID-19. Clones were read by immunoSEQ multiplex PCR, and TCRdb kept only the in-frame ones, dropping some. The sample lists 200,000 to 250,000 clones, roughly 86% seen once, with approximately 2.6% in the top ten. The material sequenced was peripheral blood. The receptor set was obtained from a woman aged 55-69 years with acute or convalescent COVID-19.

The rearrangement links TRBV7-9 to TRBJ1-4; D remains unclear. V dropped 6 bases and J dropped 2 bases, with 13 bases sitting between them. The CDR3 is made up of 15 amino acids. Germline V gives CDR1 SEHNR, CDR2 FQNEAQ (reference sequence). CDR3 sequence (DNA): TGTGCCAGCAGACCGTCGGGAATGACTAATGAAAAACTGTTTTTT. Residues: CASRPSGMTNEKLFF.

The J gene is TRBJ2-1, the V gene TRBV18; 7 bases fit TRBD1. V dropped 3 bases and J dropped 4; count of bases not matched to a gene: 15. This CDR3 contains 18 residues. The germline V gene encodes CDR1 KGHSH and CDR2 LQKENI. The CDR3 region has the DNA TGTGCCAGCTCACCGCTGGCCAACAGGGGCCGAGGATACAATGAGCAGTTCTTC. Amino acids: CASSPLANRGRGYNEQFF.

There are a few counts of this clone. The chain couples TRBV10-2 to TRBJ1-5; unclear D gene. CDR1 is WSHSY and CDR2 is SAAADI in the germline V gene. This CDR3 comprises 13 residues. V gave up 3 bases and J gave up 3 bases, with 6 bases separating them. CDR3 in amino acids: CASSDSFNQPQHF. In nucleotides, the CDR3 is TGCGCCAGCAGTGACAGTTTCAATCAGCCCCAGCATTTT.

The chain is built from TRBV7-9 and TRBJ1-1; D is undetermined. The V end was cut by 5 bases, the J end by 1 base, with 17 bases between. CDR3 length equals 16 residues. Per the germline V gene, CDR1 is SEHNR and CDR2 is FQNEAQ (reference sequence). CDR3 sequence reads: CASSTTSGWRNTEAFF. The CDR3 bases are TGTGCCAGCAGCACCACCTCAGGATGGCGGAACACTGAAGCTTTCTTT.

J is TRBJ1-1 and V is TRBV6-5, with 9 bases lining up with TRBD1. The CDR3 runs 15 residues. The trim removed 1 base at V and 3 bases at J, leaving 3 bases unmatched. Germline CDR1 reads MNHEY; CDR2 reads SVGAGI. The CDR3 spells CASSYLQGAYTEAFF. The CDR3 region has the DNA TGTGCCAGCAGTTACTTACAGGGGGCGTACACTGAAGCTTTCTTT.

The chain couples TRBV10-2 to TRBJ1-5; 7 bases fit TRBD1. The CDR3 is made up of 15 amino acids. Looked up from germline, CDR1 is WSHSY and CDR2 is SAAADI. V lost 6 bases to trimming and J lost 0 bases; unmatched junction nucleotides: 5. For the CDR3, the DNA is TGCGCCAGCAGGGAAGACAGGGCTAGCAATCAGCCCCAGCATTTT. Protein: CASREDRASNQPQHF.

This chain connects TRBV2 to TRBJ1-2; D possibly corresponds to TRBD1 (5 bases). Germline CDR1 SNHLY, CDR2 FYNNEI. This CDR3 spans 13 amino acids. Trimming stripped 9 bases from V and 5 bases from J, with 16 bases between. CDR3 residues: CARQPREGYGYTF. CDR3 nucleotide sequence: TGTGCCAGGCAGCCAAGGGAGGGGTATGGCTACACCTTC.

The gene calls are TRBV2 and TRBJ2-1; a weak D match, TRBD2 (6 bases). The CDR3 totals 14 residues. V was trimmed by 9 bases and J by 4 bases, leaving 16 bases between them. The germline V gene encodes CDR1 SNHLY and CDR2 FYNNEI. The CDR3 spells CARSRELPYNEQFF. Here the CDR3 DNA reads TGTGCCAGATCTCGGGAGCTACCTTACAATGAGCAGTTCTTC.

This chain links TRBV19 with TRBJ2-1; TRBD2 is a possible D gene (6 bases). The germline V gene encodes CDR1 LNHDA and CDR2 SQIVND (reference sequence). The CDR3 has 14 amino acids. The V end was cut by 4 bases, the J end by 6 bases, with 13 bases between. CDR3 amino acids: CASSTKGLFNEQFF. The CDR3 bases are TGTGCCAGTAGTACCAAGGGACTCTTCAATGAGCAGTTCTTC.

The rearrangement links TRBV6-5 to TRBJ1-6, with 10 bases that match TRBD1. V shed 10 bases, J shed 14 bases, and the junction held 14 bases outside the gene matches. In germline, CDR1 is MNHEY, CDR2 SVGAGI. This CDR3 has 14 residues. As DNA, the CDR3 is TGTGCCACCAGGGAGACAGGGGGCCCGTGGTCCCTCCACTTT. It yields the protein CATRETGGPWSLHF.

This rearrangement joins TRBV30 to TRBJ1-1, with 10 bases aligning to TRBD1. The V segment lost 4 bases and the J segment 1 base; nucleotides outside the gene matches: 6. CDR1 GTSNPN and CDR2 SVGIG come from the germline V gene (reference sequence). The CDR3 covers 15 residues. CDR3 sequence: CAWKGQGHKNTEAFF. CDR3 sequence (DNA): TGTGCCTGGAAGGGACAGGGGCATAAGAACACTGAAGCTTTCTTT. The variable domain in full, completed from reference TRBV30 and TRBJ1-1, reads SQTIHQWPATLVQPVGSPLSLECTVEGTSNPNLYWYRQAAGRGLQLLFYSVGIGQISSEVPQNLSASRPQDRQFILSSKKLLLSDSGFYLCAWKGQGHKNTEAFFGQGTRLTVV.

This clone was counted a single time. The rearrangement uses TRBV9 and TRBJ1-1; perhaps TRBD1 as D (6 bases). Germline CDR1 is SGDLS and CDR2 is YYNGEE. V lost 0 bases to trimming and J lost 6 bases, with 9 bases between them. CDR3 length equals 13 residues. The CDR3 DNA reads TGTGCCAGCAGCGTAGAGTCAGGGGCTGAAGCTTTCTTT. This gives the protein CASSVESGAEAFF.

The chain links TRBV5-4 to TRBJ1-6; 7 nucleotides agree with TRBD1. V trimming: 1 base; J trimming: 5 bases; junction bases outside the gene matches: 3. Germline values: CDR1 SGHNT, CDR2 YYREEE (reference sequence). The CDR3 length is 15 residues. The CDR3 coding sequence is TGTGCCAGCAGCTTGCGGGACAGAGATAATTCACCCCTCCACTTT. Protein product: CASSLRDRDNSPLHF.

The chain couples TRBV24-1 to TRBJ2-1; D not resolved. V was clipped by 3 bases and J by 2 bases, with 10 bases between them. The CDR3 is made up of 15 amino acids. CDR1 and CDR2 from the germline V gene are KGHDR and SFDVKD. CDR3 amino acids: CATSDPGLTYNEQFF. For the CDR3, the DNA is TGTGCCACCAGTGATCCGGGTCTTACCTACAATGAGCAGTTCTTC.

The J gene is TRBJ2-1, the V gene TRBV24-1; perhaps TRBD2 as D (5 bases). This CDR3 has 16 residues. Looked up from germline, CDR1 is KGHDR and CDR2 is SFDVKD. V lost 0 bases and J 7 bases, leaving 15 bases between the germline ends. CDR3 nucleotide sequence: TGTGCCACCAGTGATTTGCGACTAAGCCGAGATAATGAGCAGTTCTTC. Translated, it gives CATSDLRLSRDNEQFF.